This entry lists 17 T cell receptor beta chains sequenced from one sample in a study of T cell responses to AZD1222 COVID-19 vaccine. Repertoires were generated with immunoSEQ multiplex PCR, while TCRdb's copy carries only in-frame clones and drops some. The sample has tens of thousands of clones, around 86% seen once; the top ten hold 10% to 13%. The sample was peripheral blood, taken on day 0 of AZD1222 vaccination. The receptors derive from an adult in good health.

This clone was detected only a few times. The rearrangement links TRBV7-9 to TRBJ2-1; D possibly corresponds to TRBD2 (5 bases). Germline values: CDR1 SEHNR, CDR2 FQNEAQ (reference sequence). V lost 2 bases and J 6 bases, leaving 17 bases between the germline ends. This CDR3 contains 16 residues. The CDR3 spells CASSLLSPEEANEQFF. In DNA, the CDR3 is TGTGCCAGCAGCTTATTATCCCCCGAGGAGGCCAATGAGCAGTTCTTC.

The DNA for the CDR3 is TGTGCCAGCAGCTTAGCACAGGGGAACTCTTCACCCCTCCACTTT. Its translation is CASSLAQGNSSPLHF. The rearrangement uses TRBV7-6 and TRBJ1-6, with 7 positions matching TRBD1. The V and J ends lost 0 bases and 9 bases, in that order; junction bases with no gene match: 5. In germline, CDR1 is SGHVS, CDR2 FNYEAQ. The CDR3 runs to 15 residues.

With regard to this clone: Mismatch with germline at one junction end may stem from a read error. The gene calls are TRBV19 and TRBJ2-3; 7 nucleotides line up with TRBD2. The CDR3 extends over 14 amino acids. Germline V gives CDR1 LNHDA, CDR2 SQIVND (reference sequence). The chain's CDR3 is CAGSSGPSTDTQYF. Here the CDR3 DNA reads TGTGCCGGTAGTAGCGGGCCAAGCACAGATACGCAGTATTTT.

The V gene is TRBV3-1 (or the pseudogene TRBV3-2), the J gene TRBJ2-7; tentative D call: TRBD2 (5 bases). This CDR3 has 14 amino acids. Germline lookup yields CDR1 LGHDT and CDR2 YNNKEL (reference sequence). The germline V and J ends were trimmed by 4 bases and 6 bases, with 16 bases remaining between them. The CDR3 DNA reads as TGTGCCAGCAGCCCGGACTCCAGCACGCGCGAGCAGTACTTC. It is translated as CASSPDSSTREQYF.

CDR3 nucleotide sequence: TGTGCCAGCTCACCAGGACAGCCTATTAACACTGAAGCTTTCTTT. It translates to CASSPGQPINTEAFF. The chain links TRBV18 to TRBJ1-1, with TRBD1 as a possible D gene (6 bases). The CDR3 runs to 15 residues. Germline V gives CDR1 KGHSH, CDR2 LQKENI. The V gene lost 2 bases and the J gene lost 2 bases, with 12 bases spanning the gap.

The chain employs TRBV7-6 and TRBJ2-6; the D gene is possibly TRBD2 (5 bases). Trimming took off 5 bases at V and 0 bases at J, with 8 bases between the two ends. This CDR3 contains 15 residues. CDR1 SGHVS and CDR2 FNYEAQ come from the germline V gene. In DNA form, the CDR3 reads TGTGCCAGCAGCCCCGGAGGCTCTGGGGCCAACGTCCTGACTTTC. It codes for CASSPGGSGANVLTF. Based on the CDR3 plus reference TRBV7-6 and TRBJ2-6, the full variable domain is GAGVSQSPRYKVTKRGQDVALRCDPISGHVSLYWYRQALGQGPEFLTYFNYEAQQDKSGLPNDRFSAERPEGSISTLTIQRTEQRDSAMYRCASSPGGSGANVLTFGAGSRLTVL.

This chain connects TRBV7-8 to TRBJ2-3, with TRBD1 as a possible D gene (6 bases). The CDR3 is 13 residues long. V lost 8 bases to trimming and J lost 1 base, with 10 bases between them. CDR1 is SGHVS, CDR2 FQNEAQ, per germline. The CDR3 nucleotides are TGTGCCAGCCAGGGGTTTGGCACAGATACGCAGTATTTT. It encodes CASQGFGTDTQYF.

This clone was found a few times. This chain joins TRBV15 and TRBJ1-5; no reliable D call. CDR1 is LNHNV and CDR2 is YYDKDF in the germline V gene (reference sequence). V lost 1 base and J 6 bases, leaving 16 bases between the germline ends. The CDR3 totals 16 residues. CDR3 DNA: TGTGCCACCAGCAGAGGGTCCGGAGGGTTGAGTCAGCCCCAGCATTTT. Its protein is CATSRGSGGLSQPQHF.

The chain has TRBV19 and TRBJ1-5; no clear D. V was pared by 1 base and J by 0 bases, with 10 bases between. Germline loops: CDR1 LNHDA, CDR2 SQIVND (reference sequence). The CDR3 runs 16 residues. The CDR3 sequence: CASSIVAQFSNQPQHF. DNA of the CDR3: TGTGCCAGTAGTATAGTGGCCCAGTTTAGCAATCAGCCCCAGCATTTT.

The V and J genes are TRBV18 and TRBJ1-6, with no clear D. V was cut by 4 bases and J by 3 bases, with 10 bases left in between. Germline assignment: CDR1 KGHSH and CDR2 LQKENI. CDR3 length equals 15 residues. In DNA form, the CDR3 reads TGTGCCAGCTCACGGTACGGGGACTATAATTCACCCCTCCACTTT. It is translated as CASSRYGDYNSPLHF.

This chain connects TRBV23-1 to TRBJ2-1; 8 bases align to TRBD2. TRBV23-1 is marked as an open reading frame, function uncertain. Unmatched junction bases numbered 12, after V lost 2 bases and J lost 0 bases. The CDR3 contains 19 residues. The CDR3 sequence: CASSQGSSGPSPSYNEQFF. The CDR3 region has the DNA TGCGCCAGCAGTCAAGGGTCTAGCGGGCCCTCCCCCTCCTACAATGAGCAGTTCTTC.

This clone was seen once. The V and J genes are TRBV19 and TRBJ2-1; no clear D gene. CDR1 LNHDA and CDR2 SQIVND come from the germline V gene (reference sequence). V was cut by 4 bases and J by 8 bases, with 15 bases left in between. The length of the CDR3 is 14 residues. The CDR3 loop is CASSSYPRSDEQFF. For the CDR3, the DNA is TGTGCCAGTAGTAGCTACCCCCGAAGCGATGAGCAGTTCTTC.

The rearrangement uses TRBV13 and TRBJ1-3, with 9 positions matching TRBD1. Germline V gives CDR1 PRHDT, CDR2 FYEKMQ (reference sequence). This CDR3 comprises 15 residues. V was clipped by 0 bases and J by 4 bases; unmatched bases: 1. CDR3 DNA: TGTGCCAGCAGCTTAGGAGGACAGGGGGGAAACACCATATATTTT. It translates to CASSLGGQGGNTIYF.

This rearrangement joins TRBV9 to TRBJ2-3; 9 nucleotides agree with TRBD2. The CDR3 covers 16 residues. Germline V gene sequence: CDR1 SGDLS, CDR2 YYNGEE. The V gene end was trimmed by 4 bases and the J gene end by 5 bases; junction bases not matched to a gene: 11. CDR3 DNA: TGTGCCAGCAGCCGGAAAGGCGGGAGGGCCGGAGATACGCAGTATTTT. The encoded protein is CASSRKGGRAGDTQYF.

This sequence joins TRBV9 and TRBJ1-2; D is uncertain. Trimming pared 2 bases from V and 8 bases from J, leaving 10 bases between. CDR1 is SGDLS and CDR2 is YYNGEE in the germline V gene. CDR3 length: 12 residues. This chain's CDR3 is CASSVLLRGYTF. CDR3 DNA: TGTGCCAGCAGCGTCTTATTAAGGGGCTACACCTTC.

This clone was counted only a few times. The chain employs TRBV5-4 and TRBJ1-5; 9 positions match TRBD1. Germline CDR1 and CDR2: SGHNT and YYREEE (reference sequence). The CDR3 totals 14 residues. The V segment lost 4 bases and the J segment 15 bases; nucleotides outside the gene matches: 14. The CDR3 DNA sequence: TGTGCCAGCAGCGTCGACAGGGGGTCCGTGATATGGCATTTT. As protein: CASSVDRGSVIWHF.

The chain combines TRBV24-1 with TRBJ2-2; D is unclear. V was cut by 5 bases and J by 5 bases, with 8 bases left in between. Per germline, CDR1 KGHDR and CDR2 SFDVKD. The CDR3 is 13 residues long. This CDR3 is CATSVRATGELFF. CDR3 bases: TGTGCCACCAGTGTCCGGGCAACCGGGGAGCTGTTTTTT.